These 6 T cell receptor beta chains were all obtained from the same sample, sequenced in a study of T-cell memory formation after mild COVID-19. TCRdb itself ran the 5' RACE reads through MiXCR, one entry per CDR3 protein. This table holds roughly 190,000 distinct CDR3 sequences, around 30% found once. The sequenced sample was PBMCs or a T cell subset sorted from them (not recorded which). These receptors were obtained from an adult woman who had mild COVID-19 (a few samples of this study predate the infection). Cell type and time point are not known.

In its sample, this clonotype was seen many times. V is TRBV7-2 and J is TRBJ2-1, with D perhaps TRBD1 (6 bases). Germline V gene lookup returns CDR1 SGHTA and CDR2 FQGNSA. Trimming cost V 5 bases and J 0 bases, with 11 bases left between them. CDR3 size: 15 residues. In DNA, the CDR3 is TGTGCCAGCAGCGCAACAGGGATCTCCTACAATGAGCAGTTCTTC. This codes for CASSATGISYNEQFF. The variable domain in full, completed from reference TRBV7-2 and TRBJ2-1, reads GAGVSQSPSNKVTEKGKDVELRCDPISGHTALYWYRQSLGQGLEFLIYFQGNSAPDKSGLPSDRFSAERTGGSVSTLTIQRTQQEDSAVYLCASSATGISYNEQFFGPGTRLTVL.

The rearrangement links TRBV7-2 to TRBJ2-7; D unclear. CDR3 length equals 13 residues. Deletions cut 2 bases from V and 7 bases from J, with 12 bases between. From germline, CDR1 is SGHTA and CDR2 FQGNSA. The CDR3 DNA follows: TGTGCCAGCAGCTTACAGCCTTCATGGGAGCAGTACTTC. Translated: CASSLQPSWEQYF.

The J gene is TRBJ2-5, the V gene TRBV7-7, with D unresolved. In germline, CDR1 is SSHAT, CDR2 FNYEAQ (reference sequence). The CDR3 contains 15 residues. Between the trimmed V and J ends, which lost 2 bases and 5 bases, there was a span of 15 bases. CDR3 loop: CASSLSWNQRETQYF. DNA for the CDR3: TGTGCCAGCAGCTTATCTTGGAACCAGAGGGAGACCCAGTACTTC.

The chain is built from TRBV5-1 and TRBJ1-2, with D perhaps TRBD1 (6 bases). Germline-derived CDR1 and CDR2 are SGHRS and YFSETQ. The CDR3 extends over 13 amino acids. V lost 5 bases to trimming and J lost 6 bases, with 14 bases between them. This CDR3 is CASRLRQGNGYTF. As DNA, the CDR3 is TGCGCCAGCAGGTTACGGCAGGGGAATGGCTACACCTTC.

This clonotype was detected only a few times. The chain has TRBV6-5 and TRBJ2-1; D is perhaps TRBD1 or TRBD2 (5 bases each). V gave up 4 bases and J gave up 8 bases, with 12 bases separating them. Germline V CDR1 and CDR2: MNHEY, SVGAGI. The CDR3 totals 13 residues. The CDR3 bases are TGTGCCAGCAGTTTAGGGACCAGGGATGAGCAGTTCTTC. Translated, it gives CASSLGTRDEQFF.

This chain connects TRBV12-3 or TRBV12-4 to TRBJ1-1; no reliable D call. Trimming stripped 5 bases from V and 2 bases from J, with 12 bases between. The CDR3 has 14 residues. The CDR3 coding sequence is TGTGCCAGCAGTGCCCGCCCGGTAAACACTGAAGCTTTCTTT. Its translation: CASSARPVNTEAFF.